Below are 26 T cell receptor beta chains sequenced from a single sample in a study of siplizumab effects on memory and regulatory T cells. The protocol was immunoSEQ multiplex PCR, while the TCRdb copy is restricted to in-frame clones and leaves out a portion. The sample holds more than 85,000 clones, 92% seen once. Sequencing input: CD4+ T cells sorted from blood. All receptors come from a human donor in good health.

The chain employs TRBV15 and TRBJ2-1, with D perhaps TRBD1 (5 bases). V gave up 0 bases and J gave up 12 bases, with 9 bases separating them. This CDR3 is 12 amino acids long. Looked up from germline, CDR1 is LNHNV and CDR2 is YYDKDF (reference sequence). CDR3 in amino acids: CATSRERQGQFF. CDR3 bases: TGTGCCACCAGCAGAGAAAGGCAGGGGCAGTTCTTC.

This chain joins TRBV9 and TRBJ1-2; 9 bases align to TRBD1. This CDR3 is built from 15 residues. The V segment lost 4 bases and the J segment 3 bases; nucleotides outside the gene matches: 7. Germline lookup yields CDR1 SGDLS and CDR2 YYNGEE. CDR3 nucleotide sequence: TGTGCCAGCAGCCCCCAGGACAGGGGACACTATGGCTACACCTTC. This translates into CASSPQDRGHYGYTF.

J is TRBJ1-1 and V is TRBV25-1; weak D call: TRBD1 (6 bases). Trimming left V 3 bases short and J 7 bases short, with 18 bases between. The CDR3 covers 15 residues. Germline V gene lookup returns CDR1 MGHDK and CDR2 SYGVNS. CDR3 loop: CASSDRTEREFEAFF. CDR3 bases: TGTGCCAGCAGTGATCGGACAGAGAGGGAATTTGAAGCTTTCTTT. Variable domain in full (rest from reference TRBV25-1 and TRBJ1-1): EADIYQTPRYLVIGTGKKITLECSQTMGHDKMYWYQQDPGMELHLIHYSYGVNSTEKGDLSSESTVSRIRTEHFPLTLESARPSHTSQYLCASSDRTEREFEAFFGQGTRLTVV.

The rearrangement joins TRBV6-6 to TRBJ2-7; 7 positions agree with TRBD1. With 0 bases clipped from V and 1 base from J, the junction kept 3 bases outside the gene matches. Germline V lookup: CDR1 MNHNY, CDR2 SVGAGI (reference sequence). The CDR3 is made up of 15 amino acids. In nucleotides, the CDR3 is TGTGCCAGCAGTTACTCGTCGACAGGGTCCTACGAGCAGTACTTC. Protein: CASSYSSTGSYEQYF.

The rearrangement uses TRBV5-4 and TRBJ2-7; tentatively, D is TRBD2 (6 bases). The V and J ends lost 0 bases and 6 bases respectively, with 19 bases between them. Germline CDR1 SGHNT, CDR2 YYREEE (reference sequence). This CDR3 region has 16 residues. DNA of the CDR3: TGTGCCAGCAGCTTGGGGGCCGGGACTCCCGCTGGCGAGCAGTACTTC. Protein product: CASSLGAGTPAGEQYF.

CDR3 in DNA: TGCGCCAGCTTCAGGGGAGATAACACTGAAGCTTTCTTT. It is translated as CASFRGDNTEAFF. V and J are TRBV5-1 and TRBJ1-1; tentative D call: TRBD1 (6 bases). The germline gives CDR1 SGHRS, CDR2 YFSETQ. This CDR3 is 13 amino acids long. V gave up 7 bases and J gave up 2 bases, with 12 bases separating them.

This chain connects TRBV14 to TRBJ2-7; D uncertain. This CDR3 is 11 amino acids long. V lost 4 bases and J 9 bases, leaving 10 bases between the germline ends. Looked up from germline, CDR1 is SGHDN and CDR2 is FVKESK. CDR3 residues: CASSLGPRQYF. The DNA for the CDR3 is TGTGCCAGCAGCCTCGGTCCTCGGCAGTACTTC.

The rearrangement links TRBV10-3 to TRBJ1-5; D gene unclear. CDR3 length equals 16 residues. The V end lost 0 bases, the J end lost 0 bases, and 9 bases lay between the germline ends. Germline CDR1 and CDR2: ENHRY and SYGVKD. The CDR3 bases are TGTGCCATCAGTGAGTCGACGTGGTATAGCAATCAGCCCCAGCATTTT. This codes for CAISESTWYSNQPQHF.

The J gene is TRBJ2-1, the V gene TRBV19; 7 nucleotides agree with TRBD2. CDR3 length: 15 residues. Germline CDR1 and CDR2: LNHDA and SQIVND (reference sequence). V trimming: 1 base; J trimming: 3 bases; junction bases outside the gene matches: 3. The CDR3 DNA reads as TGTGCCAGTAGTATAGCGGGAGGTCTCTACAATGAGCAGTTCTTC. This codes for CASSIAGGLYNEQFF.

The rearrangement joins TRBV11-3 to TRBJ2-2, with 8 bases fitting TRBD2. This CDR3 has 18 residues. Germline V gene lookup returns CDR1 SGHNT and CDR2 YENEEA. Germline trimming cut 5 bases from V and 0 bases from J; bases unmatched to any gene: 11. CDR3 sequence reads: CASSPDGREVANTGELFF. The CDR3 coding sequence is TGTGCCAGCAGCCCCGACGGGCGGGAGGTCGCGAACACCGGGGAGCTGTTTTTT.

In DNA, the CDR3 is TGTGCCAGTAGTATCGAGGACAGGGGGATTACTGGAAACACCATATATTTT. Protein product: CASSIEDRGITGNTIYF. The chain uses TRBV19 and TRBJ1-3, with TRBD1 matching over 10 bases. The germline gives CDR1 LNHDA, CDR2 SQIVND (reference sequence). This CDR3 contains 17 residues. V shed 3 bases and J 2 bases; nucleotides not matched to a gene: 7. Full variable domain (remainder filled in from reference TRBV19 and TRBJ1-3): DGGITQSPKYLFRKEGQNVTLSCEQNLNHDAMYWYRQDPGQGLRLIYYSQIVNDFQKGDIAEGYSVSREKKESFPLTVTSAQKNPTAFYLCASSIEDRGITGNTIYFGEGSWLTVV.

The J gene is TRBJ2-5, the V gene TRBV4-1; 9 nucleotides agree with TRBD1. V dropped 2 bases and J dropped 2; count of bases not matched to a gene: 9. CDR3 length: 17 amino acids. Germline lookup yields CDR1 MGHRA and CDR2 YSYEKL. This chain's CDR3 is CASSQYSGTGLQETQYF. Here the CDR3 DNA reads TGCGCCAGCAGCCAATATTCCGGGACAGGGTTGCAAGAGACCCAGTACTTC.

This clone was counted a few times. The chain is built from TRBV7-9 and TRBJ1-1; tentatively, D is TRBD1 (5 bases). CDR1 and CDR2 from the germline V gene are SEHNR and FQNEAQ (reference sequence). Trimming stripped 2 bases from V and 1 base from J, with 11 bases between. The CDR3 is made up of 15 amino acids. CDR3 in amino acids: CASSLSRVGNTEAFF. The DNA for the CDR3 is TGTGCCAGCAGCTTAAGCAGGGTCGGGAACACTGAAGCTTTCTTT.

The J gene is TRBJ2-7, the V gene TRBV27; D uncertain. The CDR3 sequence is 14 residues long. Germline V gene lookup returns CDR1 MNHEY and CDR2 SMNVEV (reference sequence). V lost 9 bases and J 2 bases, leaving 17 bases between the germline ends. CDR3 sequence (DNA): TGTGCCAGTTCTCCCGAGTCTAGTGCCTACGAGCAGTACTTC. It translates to CASSPESSAYEQYF.

The chain's CDR3 is CASSQLAGGLHEQFF. The CDR3 DNA is TGTGCCAGCAGCCAACTAGCGGGGGGGCTGCATGAGCAGTTCTTC. The chain is built from TRBV4-2 and TRBJ2-1; 12 bases align to TRBD2. CDR3 size: 15 residues. Germline CDR1 and CDR2: LGHNA and YNFKEQ. After removal of 2 bases from V and 8 bases from J, the junction contained 4 bases not matched to a gene.

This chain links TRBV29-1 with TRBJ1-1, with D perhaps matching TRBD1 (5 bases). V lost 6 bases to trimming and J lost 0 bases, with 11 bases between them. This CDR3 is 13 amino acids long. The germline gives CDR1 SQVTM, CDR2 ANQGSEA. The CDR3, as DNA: TGCAGCGTCTCGGGACCCATGAACACTGAAGCTTTCTTT. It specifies CSVSGPMNTEAFF. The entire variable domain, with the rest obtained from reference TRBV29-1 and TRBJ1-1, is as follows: SAVISQKPSRDICQRGTSLTIQCQVDSQVTMMFWYRQQPGQSLTLIATANQGSEATYESGFVIDKFPISRPNLTFSTLTVSNMSPEDSSIYLCSVSGPMNTEAFFGQGTRLTVV.

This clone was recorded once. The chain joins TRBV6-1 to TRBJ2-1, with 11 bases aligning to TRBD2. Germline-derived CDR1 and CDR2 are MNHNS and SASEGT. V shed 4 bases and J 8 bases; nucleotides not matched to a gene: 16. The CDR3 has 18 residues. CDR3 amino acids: CASSALAGGRAGWDEQFF. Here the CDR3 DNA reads TGTGCCAGCAGTGCCCTAGCGGGAGGCCGGGCTGGGTGGGATGAGCAGTTCTTC.

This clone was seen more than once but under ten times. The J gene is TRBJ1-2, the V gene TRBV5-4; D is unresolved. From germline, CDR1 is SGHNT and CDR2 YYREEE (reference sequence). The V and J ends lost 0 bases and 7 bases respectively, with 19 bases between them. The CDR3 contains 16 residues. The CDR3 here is CASSLVSISPSSGYTF. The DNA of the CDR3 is TGTGCCAGCAGCTTGGTATCGATATCGCCCTCAAGTGGCTACACCTTC.

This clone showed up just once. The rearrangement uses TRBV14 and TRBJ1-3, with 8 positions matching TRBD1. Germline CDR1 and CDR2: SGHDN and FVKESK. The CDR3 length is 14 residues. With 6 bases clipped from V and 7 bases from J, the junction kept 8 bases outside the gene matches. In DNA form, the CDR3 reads TGTGCCAGCAGTCGGACAGGGAATTGGAACACCATATATTTT. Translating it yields CASSRTGNWNTIYF.

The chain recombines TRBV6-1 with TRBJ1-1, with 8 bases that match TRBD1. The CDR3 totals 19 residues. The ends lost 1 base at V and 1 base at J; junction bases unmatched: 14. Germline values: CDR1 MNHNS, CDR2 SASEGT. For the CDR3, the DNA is TGTGCCAGCAGTGAAGAATACCCTCGGACAGGGCTACCGAACACTGAAGCTTTCTTT. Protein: CASSEEYPRTGLPNTEAFF.

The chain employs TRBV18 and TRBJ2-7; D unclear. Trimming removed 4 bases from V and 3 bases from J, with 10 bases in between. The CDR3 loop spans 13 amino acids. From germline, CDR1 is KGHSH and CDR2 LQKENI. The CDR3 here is CASSLGLYYEQYF. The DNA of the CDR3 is TGTGCCAGCTCACTAGGGCTTTACTACGAGCAGTACTTC.

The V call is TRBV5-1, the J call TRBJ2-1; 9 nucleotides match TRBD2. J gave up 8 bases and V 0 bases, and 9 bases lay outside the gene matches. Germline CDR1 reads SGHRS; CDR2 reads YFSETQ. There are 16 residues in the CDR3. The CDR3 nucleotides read TGCGCCAGCAGCTTGGTCGGCGGGAGGGCCGGCGATGAGCAGTTCTTC. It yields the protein CASSLVGGRAGDEQFF.

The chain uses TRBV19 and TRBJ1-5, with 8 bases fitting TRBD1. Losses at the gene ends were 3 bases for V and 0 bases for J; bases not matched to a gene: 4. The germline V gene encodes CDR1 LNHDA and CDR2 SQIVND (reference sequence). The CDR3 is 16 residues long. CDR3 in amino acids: CASSMGQVYSNQPQHF. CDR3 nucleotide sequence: TGTGCCAGTAGTATGGGACAGGTGTATAGCAATCAGCCCCAGCATTTT.

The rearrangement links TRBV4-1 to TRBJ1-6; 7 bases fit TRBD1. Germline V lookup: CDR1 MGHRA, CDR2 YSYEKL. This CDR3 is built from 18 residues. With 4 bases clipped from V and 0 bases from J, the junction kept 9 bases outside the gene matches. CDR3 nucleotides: TGCGCCAGCAGCCGATTTAGACAGGGAAGCTCCTATAATTCACCCCTCCACTTT. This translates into CASSRFRQGSSYNSPLHF.

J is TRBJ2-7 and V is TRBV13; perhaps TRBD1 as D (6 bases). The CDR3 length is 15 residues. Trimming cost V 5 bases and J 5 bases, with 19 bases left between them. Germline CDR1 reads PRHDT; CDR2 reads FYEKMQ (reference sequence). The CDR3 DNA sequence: TGTGCCAGCAGCCCTTGGGTGGGGGCCGTCGACGAGCAGTACTTC. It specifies CASSPWVGAVDEQYF.

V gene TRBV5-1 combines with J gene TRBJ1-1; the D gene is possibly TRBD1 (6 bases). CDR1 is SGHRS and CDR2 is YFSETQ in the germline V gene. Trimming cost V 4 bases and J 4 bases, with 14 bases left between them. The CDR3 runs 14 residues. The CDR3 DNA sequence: TGCGCCAGCAGCCCACCCACAGGGAGCACTGAAGCTTTCTTT. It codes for CASSPPTGSTEAFF.